Reported below is one T cell receptor (beta chain). These data belong to a study of blood T cell repertoires in COVID-19. Across the whole study: T cells, B-cell-depleted T cells, or PBMCs provided the cDNA or gDNA that served as material.

Original processing methods: Amplification with reference gene primers provided the estimates of nucleated cell counts. This table comes from immunoSEQ multiplex PCR, and its TCRdb copy is limited to in-frame clones, with some not included. V and J calls and clone size are given by that table; D and trimming were obtained from the DNA. Seen here are 150,000 to 200,000 clones, roughly 86% observed once, and the top ten hold around 2.6%. This sequence originates from a man in his forties or fifties with active or convalescent COVID-19. The sample consisted of peripheral blood.

Here the CDR3 reads CASSLGVRGSTEAFF. The CDR3 DNA follows: TGTGCCAGCAGTTTAGGAGTCCGGGGGTCCACTGAAGCTTTCTTT. The gene calls are TRBV27 and TRBJ1-1; tentatively, D is TRBD1 (5 bases). The germline V and J ends were trimmed by 2 bases and 4 bases, with 14 bases remaining between them. In germline, CDR1 is MNHEY, CDR2 SMNVEV (reference sequence). The CDR3 has 15 residues.